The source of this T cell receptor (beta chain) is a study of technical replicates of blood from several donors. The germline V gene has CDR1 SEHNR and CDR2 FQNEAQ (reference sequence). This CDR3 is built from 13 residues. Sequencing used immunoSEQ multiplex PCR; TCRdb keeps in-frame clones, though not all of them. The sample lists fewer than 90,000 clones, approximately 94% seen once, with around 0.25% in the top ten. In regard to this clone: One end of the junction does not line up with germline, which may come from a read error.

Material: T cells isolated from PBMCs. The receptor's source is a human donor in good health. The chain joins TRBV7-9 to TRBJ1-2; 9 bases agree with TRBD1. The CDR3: CAGSQDRGYGYTF. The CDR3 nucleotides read TGTGCCGGCAGCCAGGACAGGGGCTATGGCTACACCTTC.